The entry that follows covers one TCR beta chain sequence. The antigen it recognizes is unknown. No base-level quality is on record; no much larger clone is a single base apart. The cohort was made up of around 720 healthy bone marrow donors. At the time of sampling, every cohort member was nominally healthy, though immune exposures that went unrecorded were likely present. The donor was CMV seropositive and was included in the group of some 290 seropositive cohort members. Every donor gave a peripheral blood sample, and the peripheral blood mononuclear cells from that sample were used for TCR beta sequencing. Genomic DNA extraction from the blood cell samples was performed with the Qiagen DNeasy Blood Extraction Kit. The germline ends are 6 bases apart after V is trimmed by 1 base and J by 8 bases. The CDR3, cysteine through phenylalanine, is 12 amino acids long. Only the CDR3 DNA is retained, 36 bases long and in frame from the first base. In the germline V gene, CDR1 corresponds to SGHTA and CDR2 to FQGTGA.

This sample is drawn from a study of cytomegalovirus exposure and HLA in healthy donors (dated by TCRdb to between 2016 and 2019). Describing the broader study: An earlier analysis of 587 of the donors reported roughly 300 Gb of sequence data and 90 million to 120 million unique TCR beta sequences obtained from about 179 million T cells. HLA typing included class I and class II loci at four-digit resolution. Roughly 310 gigabases of sequencing data and 80 million or so unique TCR sequences were included in an early release covering 550 to 800 HLA-typed donors. Every discovery cohort repertoire had been produced on one sequencing platform. The study aimed to test whether cataloging public T cell receptors could reveal signatures of past pathogen exposure. Across around 400 genotyped donors of the cohort, an average of about 240,000 unique TCR beta nucleotide sequences per donor were sequenced, and 15% to 20% of those sequences were non-productive. The later analysis used no new phenotypic data to find candidate immune exposures, relying instead on TCR beta sequences and their occurrence across donors. To decide whether each TCR beta V gene segment behaved as functional or pseudogenic, an earlier analysis of some 600 of the donors relied on high-throughput TCR beta sequencing. A later genetic analysis used genome-wide SNP genotypes for about 55% of the 666 donors, treating that subset as a discovery cohort. The study combined high-throughput TCR immunosequencing, statistical association of individual TCRs with disease status, and machine learning to predict cytomegalovirus infection status. Typing coverage differed by locus: A, B, C, DRB1 and DQB1 were typed in roughly 620-630 donors, DQA1 in roughly 510, DPA1 in approximately 610, and DPB1 in around 490. Along with the roughly 700-subject first cohort, a separate validation cohort of approximately 110 different subjects was used. The study profiled the T cell repertoires of approximately 700 subjects by immunosequencing and related them to cytomegalovirus serostatus. Of the 300 to 400 genotyped donors, over 65% fell in the genetic ancestry cluster associated with self-reported Caucasian donors. Alongside the repertoire data, information on donor age, sex, ethnicity and CMV serostatus was compiled. A few DR-DQ haplotypes were treated as single units for association and clustering because of strong linkage in the cohort. In a later analysis, previously published TCR beta repertoires from about 640 donors were re-analyzed and high-resolution HLA genotyping was added so that TCR occurrence patterns could be studied.

Summary of the overall study and its limitations: An earlier analysis of around 500 of the donors showed that most TCR beta V segments appeared in productive rearrangements either about 87% or about 30% of the time, which broadly matched IMGT annotations. According to a later analysis, most CMV-associated TCR beta chains appeared to be HLA-restricted, and the HLA associations seemed to be driven largely by CMV exposure. At a false discovery rate of 0.05, a later analysis linked about 16,000 TCR beta sequences to specific HLA alleles. Because HLA typing was unavailable for some donors at each locus, only the typed subset was used in association tests. A later genetic analysis associated a missense DCLRE1C variant with V-gene and J-gene trimming of TCR beta chains, and an independent cohort replicated the association. Most TCR sequences were seen in very few donors, while some public TCRs were found in many individuals. The earlier analysis of around 600 of the donors excluded about 16 rarely observed V segments, including chromosome 9 orphons, because counts were too low. In a later analysis, the rate of TCR association differed among HLA loci, with DRB1 alleles having the most associated TCRs and HLA-C alleles having the fewest. A later analysis found that HLA-associated TCR beta chains were more clonally expanded and had lower generation probabilities than equally common non-associated chains. In a later analysis, several top co-occurrence clusters were reported to appear linked to parvovirus B19, influenza, CMV and Epstein-Barr virus. A few of the identified cytomegalovirus-associated TCR beta chains were confirmed in vitro to be specific for cytomegalovirus antigens. A further reported finding was that TCR beta sequences accurately predicted the HLA-A and HLA-B alleles for most subjects in the first cohort. The sequencing pipeline was judged likely to have produced a cluster of highly shared sequence variants as a technical artifact. The cohort was sequenced for TCR beta chains only, and without alpha or paired-chain data the features that could be detected were limited. Linkage disequilibrium might explain the correlated functional status among segregating V segments, but an unknown experimental factor could not be ruled out. When HLA alleles, especially DR and DQ, strongly co-occurred, TCR associations were difficult to assign to individual alleles. The classifier was reported to diagnose cytomegalovirus status with high specificity and sensitivity in both the original and validation cohorts. Sequencing depth was assumed to be roughly uniform across donors in the presence/absence analyses, though that assumption may not hold. A total of about 150 TCR beta chains were listed by the study as associated with cytomegalovirus. Some IMGT-functional V segments, including TRBV6-2 and TRBV6-3, could not be distinguished by the 87-base-pair reads and were therefore excluded. Immune exposure information for the cohort was limited to CMV serostatus. The authors suggested that the approach could potentially be generalized to other disease states and immunological phenotypes. In a later genetic analysis, fewer N-insertions in productive TCRs were reported among donors in an Asian-associated ancestry cluster than the approximately 670-donor mean.

Libraries were constructed by the immunoSEQ multiplex PCR assay. For the multiplex PCR, a mixture combining 60 forward primers for TCR Vbeta segments and 13 reverse primers for TCR Jbeta segments was used. The CDR3 region of rearranged TCR beta genes was amplified from genomic DNA by a multiplex PCR assay. Amplified TCR beta libraries were sequenced as 87-base-pair reads on the Illumina HiSeq System. The authors' pipeline ran thus. Across the 700 or so repertoires, a later analysis counted tens of millions of unique TCR beta chains, approximately 10 million of which were shared by at least two donors. Raw reads were error-corrected and collapsed into unique sequences by a nearest-neighbor algorithm in which closely related sequences were merged to remove PCR and sequencing errors. To assign V, D and J gene segments, CDR3 sequences were aligned to IMGT reference sequences. Each retained sequence needed at least a six-nucleotide match to both a V gene segment and a J gene segment. A rearrangement counted as productive if the CDR3 had no stop codons and remained in frame with V and J, and every other rearrangement counted as non-productive. CDR3 was defined by IMGT convention, running from the second conserved V-encoded cysteine to the conserved J-encoded phenylalanine. The earlier analysis of fewer than 750 of the donors excluded sequences that lacked an unambiguous match to a single V gene segment. In an earlier analysis of some 590 of the donors, V segments were called functional above 56.7% productive rearrangements and were called segregating when the between-donor standard deviation exceeded 5%. A statistical classification framework was developed to diagnose cytomegalovirus status using the catalog of TCR beta chain sequences. A later analysis assigned V and J genes by comparing TCR nucleotide sequences with IMGT/GENE-DB human TR gene sequences. Using the TCRdist pipeline, a later analysis assigned CDR3 sequences along with most-parsimonious VDJ recombination scenarios. A later analysis defined each TCR beta chain by its CDR3 amino acid sequence plus V-gene family, and excluded reads lacking a unique V-gene family. To address suspected cross-contamination and a sequencing artifact, a later analysis removed around 600 highly shared, low-generation-probability nucleotide sequences. In a later analysis, a clonal expansion index was calculated for each public chain from normalized within-repertoire ranks of inferred template counts. A later analysis computed generation probabilities with a VDJ recombination model fitted to out-of-frame rearrangements, and checked the results against IGoR. In a later analysis, TCR-TCR, TCR-HLA and TCR-CMV co-occurrence was scored with hypergeometric tests, and a repertoire-size bias correction was applied to TCR pairs. A later analysis estimated false discovery rates by permuting HLA or CMV assignments 20 times. A later analysis grouped co-occurring TCRs with DBSCAN, adding TCRdist sequence similarity when clustering within HLA-allele-positive subsets. For co-occurrence clustering, repertoires with fewer than 30,000 or more than 120,000 public chains were excluded, along with several repertoires with anomalous nucleotide sharing. The immuneACCESS repertoire file appears here via TCRdb, limited to in-frame rearrangements. These files lack a portion of the clones; in checked studies, under half of the deficit traces to unresolved V genes, and the cause of the others is not known. The V and J calls and clone size come from that table; D and trimming were worked out from the DNA. The sample table contains 200,000 or so clones; only one count was recorded for approximately 82% of them. Approximately 2% of the sample is held by the ten biggest clonotypes.

In this chain, TRBV7-3 is recombined with TRBJ2-1, with an unclear D gene assignment. Sequenced material: PBMCs. The receptor was isolated from a woman aged 18 to 35 in good health and CMV-seropositive. The nucleotide sequence reads TGTGCCAGCAGCTTAAACCCAGATGAGCAGTTCTTC. Its amino acids are CASSLNPDEQFF.